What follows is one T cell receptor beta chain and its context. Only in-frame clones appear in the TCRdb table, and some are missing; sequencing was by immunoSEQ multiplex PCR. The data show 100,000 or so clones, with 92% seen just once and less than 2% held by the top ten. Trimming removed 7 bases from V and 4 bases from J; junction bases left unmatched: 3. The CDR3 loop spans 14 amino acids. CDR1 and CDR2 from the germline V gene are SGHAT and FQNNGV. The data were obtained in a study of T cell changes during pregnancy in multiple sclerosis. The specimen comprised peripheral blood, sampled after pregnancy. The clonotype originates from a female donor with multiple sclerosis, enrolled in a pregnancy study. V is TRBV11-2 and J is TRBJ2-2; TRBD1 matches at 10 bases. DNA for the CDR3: TGTGCCAGCATGCGGACAGGGGGCACCGGGGAGCTGTTTTTT. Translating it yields CASMRTGGTGELFF.